This T cell receptor beta chain was captured in a study of cytomegalovirus exposure and HLA in healthy donors. Overall study findings and caveats: There were over 150 TCR beta chains listed as cytomegalovirus-associated.

Every donor was a healthy person donating bone marrow. In the PCR, 60 Vbeta and 13 Jbeta primers were used. Assay: immunoSEQ multiplex PCR; the TCRdb copy retains only in-frame clones and omits some. The data show 150,000 to 200,000 clones, roughly four fifths seen once. A word on this clone: Its antigen is undetermined.

This clonotype originated in a man aged 50-59 years in good health and CMV-seropositive. The source material was PBMCs.

In DNA, the CDR3 is TGTGCCAGCAGCGTCCGGGACTACCCAAACAATGAGCAGTTCTTC. This codes for CASSVRDYPNNEQFF. The chain combines TRBV9 with TRBJ2-1; 7 nucleotides agree with TRBD2. Losses at the gene ends were 2 bases for V and 5 bases for J; bases not matched to a gene: 7. The germline CDR1 and CDR2 sequences are SGDLS and YYNGEE. The CDR3 is made up of 15 amino acids.